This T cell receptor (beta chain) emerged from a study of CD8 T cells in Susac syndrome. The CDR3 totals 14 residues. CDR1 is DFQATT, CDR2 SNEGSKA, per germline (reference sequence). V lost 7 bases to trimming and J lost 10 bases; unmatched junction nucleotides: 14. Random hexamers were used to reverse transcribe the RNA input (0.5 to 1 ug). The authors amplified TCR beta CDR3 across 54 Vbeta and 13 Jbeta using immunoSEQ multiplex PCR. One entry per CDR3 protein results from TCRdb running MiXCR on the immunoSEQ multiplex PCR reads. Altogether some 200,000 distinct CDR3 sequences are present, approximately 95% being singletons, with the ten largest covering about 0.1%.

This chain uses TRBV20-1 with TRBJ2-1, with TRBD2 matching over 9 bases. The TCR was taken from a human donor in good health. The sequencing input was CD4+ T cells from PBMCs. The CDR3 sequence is CSGEGLADLSEQFF. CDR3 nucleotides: TGCAGTGGAGAGGGACTAGCAGACCTGAGCGAGCAGTTCTTC.